Each of the 26 T cell receptor beta chains below was sequenced from the same sample in a study of early T cells in non-severe SARS-CoV-2 infection. Each CDR3 protein gets one entry after TCRdb re-called the 5' RACE reads with MiXCR. The sample contains under 85,000 distinct CDR3 sequences, around 12% of which appear only once. Here the sequenced sample was whole blood, taken at baseline. These receptors were obtained from an adult who was a healthcare worker with PCR-confirmed SARS-CoV-2 infection or an uninfected control (not recorded which). The donor label of this sample is uncertain.

This chain joins TRBV3-1 and TRBJ2-5, with 14 positions matching TRBD2. The CDR3 is 15 residues long. The junction had 3 bases not matched to a gene; V was cut back by 4 bases and J by 5 bases. CDR1 LGHDT and CDR2 YNNKEL come from the germline V gene (reference sequence). The CDR3 spells CASSPGLAGVETQYF. In DNA form, the CDR3 reads TGTGCCAGCAGCCCGGGACTAGCGGGGGTGGAGACCCAGTACTTC.

J is TRBJ2-7 and V is TRBV6-2 or TRBV6-3; unclear D gene. With 6 bases removed from V and 0 bases from J, the gap between germline ends came to 12 bases. The germline gives CDR1 MNHEY, CDR2 SVGEGT. The CDR3 loop spans 14 amino acids. The CDR3 protein is CASSSSGISYEQYF. The CDR3 DNA reads as TGTGCCAGCAGCTCGTCAGGAATCTCCTACGAGCAGTACTTC.

The V and J genes are TRBV4-1 and TRBJ1-2; 7 bases are a match to TRBD1. V shed 1 base, J shed 5 bases, and the junction held 4 bases outside the gene matches. Germline V gene data show CDR1 as MGHRA and CDR2 as YSYEKL. CDR3 size: 14 residues. The CDR3 region is CASSQGGTVYGYTF. CDR3 nucleotide sequence: TGCGCCAGCAGCCAAGGTGGGACAGTTTATGGCTACACCTTC.

This clonotype was counted between two and nine times. The chain couples TRBV18 to TRBJ1-1; D gene ambiguous. Trimming cost V 0 bases and J 1 base, with 12 bases left between them. This CDR3 comprises 16 residues. Germline loops: CDR1 KGHSH, CDR2 LQKENI. CDR3 nucleotides: TGTGCCAGCTCACCACCGGCAGGCAGGTCGAACACTGAAGCTTTCTTT. Protein product: CASSPPAGRSNTEAFF.

There are a few counts of this clonotype. The chain joins TRBV7-8 to TRBJ2-1, with D tentatively TRBD1 (6 bases). The germline V gene has CDR1 SGHVS and CDR2 FQNEAQ. This CDR3 has 15 amino acids. Between the trimmed V and J ends, which lost 1 base and 3 bases, there was a span of 10 bases. The DNA of the CDR3 is TGTGCCAGCAGCTTAGGTGGGACAATCTACAATGAGCAGTTCTTC. It codes for CASSLGGTIYNEQFF.

This clonotype occurred a few times. The V call is TRBV12-3 or TRBV12-4, the J call TRBJ2-2; D uncertain. The V and J ends lost 5 bases and 0 bases respectively, with 10 bases between them. The CDR3 covers 15 residues. CDR3 amino acids: CASSPDWPNTGELFF. The CDR3, as DNA: TGTGCCAGCAGTCCCGACTGGCCGAACACCGGGGAGCTGTTTTTT.

This clonotype has a handful of counts. A junction end diverges from the germline sequence, so it may reflect a read error. This sequence joins TRBV7-9 and TRBJ1-1; D possibly corresponds to TRBD1 (5 bases). CDR1 is SEHNR and CDR2 is FQNEAQ in the germline V gene (reference sequence). This CDR3 spans 15 amino acids. The CDR3 sequence is CASSLAEAGPWCPDF. The CDR3 DNA reads TGTGCCAGCAGCTTAGCGGAAGCGGGACCTTGGTGTCCAGACTTT.

The V call is TRBV19, the J call TRBJ2-5; 10 nucleotides line up with TRBD1. With 7 bases clipped from V and 4 bases from J, the junction kept 6 bases outside the gene matches. Germline assignment: CDR1 LNHDA and CDR2 SQIVND (reference sequence). The CDR3 is made up of 14 amino acids. CDR3 loop: CASTPDRGVETQYF. CDR3 coding DNA: TGTGCCAGTACCCCGGACAGGGGGGTAGAGACCCAGTACTTC. The full variable domain, its missing parts supplied by reference TRBV19 and TRBJ2-5, is DGGITQSPKYLFRKEGQNVTLSCEQNLNHDAMYWYRQDPGQGLRLIYYSQIVNDFQKGDIAEGYSVSREKKESFPLTVTSAQKNPTAFYLCASTPDRGVETQYFGPGTRLLVL.

This clonotype was counted between two and nine times. The chain couples TRBV7-6 to TRBJ2-1, with 8 nucleotides matching TRBD2. CDR3 length: 12 residues. Germline V lookup: CDR1 SGHVS, CDR2 FNYEAQ. The junction had 1 base not matched to a gene; V was cut back by 5 bases and J by 7 bases. The CDR3 DNA follows: TGTGCCAGCAGCCGCGGGGGGAATGAGCAGTTCTTC. It is translated as CASSRGGNEQFF. Together with reference TRBV7-6 and TRBJ2-1, the CDR3 gives the full variable domain: GAGVSQSPRYKVTKRGQDVALRCDPISGHVSLYWYRQALGQGPEFLTYFNYEAQQDKSGLPNDRFSAERPEGSISTLTIQRTEQRDSAMYRCASSRGGNEQFFGPGTRLTVL.

The CDR3 sequence is CASSPKSRQRVNYGYTF. In nucleotides, the CDR3 is TGTGCCAGCAGTCCAAAAAGTCGACAGAGAGTAAACTATGGCTACACCTTC. The V and J genes are TRBV27 and TRBJ1-2, with a tentative D call TRBD1 (5 bases). V lost 5 bases and J 2 bases, leaving 21 bases between the germline ends. The CDR3 totals 17 residues. From germline, CDR1 is MNHEY and CDR2 SMNVEV (reference sequence).

Only a few counts were recorded for this clonotype. This chain links TRBV5-5 with TRBJ2-1; 12 positions agree with TRBD2. V gave up 3 bases and J gave up 1 base; unmatched junction bases: 5. The CDR3 length is 17 residues. The germline gives CDR1 SGHKS, CDR2 YYEKEE (reference sequence). CDR3 coding DNA: TGTGCCAGCAGCTGGAGGACTAGCGGGATGTCCTACAATGAGCAGTTCTTC. Translating gives CASSWRTSGMSYNEQFF. Using reference TRBV5-5 and TRBJ2-1 for the parts outside the CDR3, the full variable domain is DAGVTQSPTHLIKTRGQQVTLRCSPISGHKSVSWYQQVLGQGPQFIFQYYEKEERGRGNFPDRFSARQFPNYSSELNVNALLLGDSALYLCASSWRTSGMSYNEQFFGPGTRLTVL.

This clonotype appeared a few times. The chain has TRBV4-3 and TRBJ1-2, with D possibly being TRBD1 (5 bases). Germline assignment: CDR1 LGHNA and CDR2 YSLEER. This CDR3 region has 16 residues. V lost 3 bases and J lost 4, with 18 bases in between. CDR3 in amino acids: CASSQDPGRTLYGYTF. The CDR3 bases are TGCGCCAGCAGCCAGGATCCGGGACGGACTCTCTATGGCTACACCTTC.

Many counts were recorded for this clonotype. The rearrangement uses TRBV11-2 and TRBJ2-2; D possibly corresponds to TRBD2 (5 bases). Trimming took off 1 base at V and 2 bases at J, with 14 bases between the two ends. The CDR3 is 17 residues long. The V gene's germline CDR1 is SGHAT and CDR2 FQNNGV. Here the CDR3 reads CASSLGLRTLNTGELFF. DNA of the CDR3: TGTGCCAGCAGCTTAGGCCTAAGGACTCTCAACACCGGGGAGCTGTTTTTT. Full variable domain (remainder filled in from reference TRBV11-2 and TRBJ2-2): EAGVAQSPRYKIIEKRQSVAFWCNPISGHATLYWYQQILGQGPKLLIQFQNNGVVDDSQLPKDRFSAERLKGVDSTLKIQPAKLEDSAVYLCASSLGLRTLNTGELFFGEGSRLTVL.

This clonotype was counted only a few times. The chain combines TRBV7-6 with TRBJ2-5; D gene unclear. V dropped 1 base and J dropped 0 bases, with 6 bases sitting between them. CDR3 length: 14 amino acids. Germline CDR1 is SGHVS and CDR2 is FNYEAQ. This CDR3 reads CASSLEADQETQYF. The CDR3 nucleotides are TGTGCCAGCAGCTTAGAAGCAGACCAAGAGACCCAGTACTTC.

The CDR3 sequence: CASSYRTPGQGGQPQHF. The DNA for the CDR3 is TGTGCCAGCAGTTACCGGACCCCGGGGCAGGGAGGACAGCCCCAGCATTTT. The J gene is TRBJ1-5, the V gene TRBV6-5, with D possibly matching TRBD1 (5 bases). V was clipped by 2 bases and J by 7 bases, with 21 bases between them. The CDR3 extends over 17 amino acids. CDR1 is MNHEY, CDR2 SVGAGI, per germline.

The rearrangement uses TRBV4-1 and TRBJ2-3; 9 positions agree with TRBD2. The trim removed 7 bases at V and 5 bases at J, leaving 7 bases unmatched. Per germline, CDR1 MGHRA and CDR2 YSYEKL. The CDR3 loop spans 14 amino acids. CDR3 region: CASKLAGHIDTQYF. In nucleotides, the CDR3 is TGCGCCAGCAAACTAGCGGGCCACATAGATACGCAGTATTTT.

This clonotype showed up many times. The chain joins TRBV2 to TRBJ2-2; D possibly corresponds to TRBD2 (6 bases). This CDR3 is 17 amino acids long. V gave up 7 bases and J gave up 2 bases, with 20 bases separating them. Looked up from germline, CDR1 is SNHLY and CDR2 is FYNNEI. For the CDR3, the DNA is TGTGCCAGCACCCGGGGTCGGCGGGACCGTAACACCGGGGAGCTGTTTTTT. It encodes CASTRGRRDRNTGELFF.

This clonotype was seen once. Since the CDR3 does not end with the conserved phenylalanine or tryptophan, this likely comes from a read error. The chain has TRBV6-2 or TRBV6-3 and TRBJ1-2; a weak D match, TRBD1 (6 bases). The CDR3 loop spans 11 amino acids. The ends were cut back, 11 bases at V and 6 bases at J, with 13 bases in the middle. Per germline, CDR1 MNHEY and CDR2 SVGEGT. CDR3 protein: CAAGVADGYTY. CDR3 nucleotide sequence: TGTGCCGCAGGGGTTGCGGATGGCTACACCTAC.

This clonotype has a count of ten or more. The V call is TRBV14, the J call TRBJ2-5; 7 bases fit TRBD1. Germline CDR1 and CDR2: SGHDN and FVKESK. This CDR3 region has 15 residues. After removal of 2 bases from V and 5 bases from J, the junction contained 8 bases not matched to a gene. The CDR3 reads CASSQTTGFVETQYF. DNA of the CDR3: TGTGCCAGCAGCCAAACGACAGGGTTCGTGGAGACCCAGTACTTC.

This clonotype has a handful of counts. This chain links TRBV2 with TRBJ2-7; 11 bases are a match to TRBD1. V lost 6 bases to trimming and J lost 4 bases; unmatched junction nucleotides: 8. Germline lookup yields CDR1 SNHLY and CDR2 FYNNEI. There are 15 residues in the CDR3. CDR3 residues: CASRLQGQGGYEQYF. The CDR3 DNA reads as TGTGCCAGCAGACTACAGGGACAGGGGGGATACGAGCAGTACTTC.

The J gene is TRBJ1-1, the V gene TRBV7-7, with no clear D. Germline V gene data show CDR1 as SSHAT and CDR2 as FNYEAQ (reference sequence). The ends were cut back, 1 base at V and 1 base at J, with 10 bases in the middle. The CDR3 loop spans 15 amino acids. The CDR3 bases are TGTGCCAGCAGCTTAGACGTCCGGGCGAACACTGAAGCTTTCTTT. This codes for CASSLDVRANTEAFF.

This chain joins TRBV6-6 and TRBJ1-4; 7 bases are a match to TRBD1. The CDR3 is 16 amino acids. CDR1 and CDR2 (germline): MNHNY, SVGAGI (reference sequence). The junction had 6 bases not matched to a gene; V was cut back by 5 bases and J by 0 bases. The CDR3 reads CASSLQGGPTNEKLFF. CDR3 nucleotides: TGTGCCAGCAGTCTTCAGGGGGGCCCAACTAATGAAAAACTGTTTTTT.

The gene calls are TRBV5-1 and TRBJ2-7; 7 bases align to TRBD1. The length of the CDR3 is 14 residues. Per the germline V gene, CDR1 is SGHRS and CDR2 is YFSETQ. With V trimmed by 4 bases and J by 7 bases, 11 bases remained unmatched. The CDR3 DNA sequence: TGCGCCAGCAGCGCTCCCGGGACCAGGGGGGAGCAGTACTTC. It codes for CASSAPGTRGEQYF.

The chain links TRBV9 to TRBJ2-1; D may be TRBD1 or TRBD2 (5 bases each). Trimming shortened V by 6 bases and J by 6 bases, and 19 bases separated the two germline ends. This CDR3 is built from 15 residues. The germline V gene has CDR1 SGDLS and CDR2 YYNGEE. CDR3 nucleotide sequence: TGTGCCAGCAACGGGGACCAGAGGGCTTTCAATGAGCAGTTCTTC. Translating gives CASNGDQRAFNEQFF.

V and J are TRBV6-6 and TRBJ2-3, with D unclear. V gave up 2 bases and J gave up 1 base, with 10 bases separating them. CDR1 and CDR2 (germline): MNHNY, SVGAGI (reference sequence). CDR3 length: 15 amino acids. CDR3 sequence: CASSYDWGGTDTQYF. CDR3 nucleotides: TGTGCCAGCAGTTACGATTGGGGTGGCACAGATACGCAGTATTTT.

The table lists this clonotype with a few counts. J is TRBJ2-2 and V is TRBV7-2; D is undetermined. Germline V CDR1 and CDR2: SGHTA, FQGNSA. V lost 4 bases and J 7 bases, leaving 22 bases between the germline ends. This CDR3 comprises 17 residues. The CDR3 protein is CASSYPPGPARGGELFF. DNA for the CDR3: TGTGCCAGCAGCTACCCTCCCGGACCCGCACGCGGCGGGGAGCTGTTTTTT.